Listed below are T cell receptor beta chains from one sample, sequenced in a study of blood T cell repertoires in COVID-19. Measured with immunoSEQ multiplex PCR; TCRdb has only the in-frame clones, and not every one. This table has some 380,000 clones, 70% to 85% appearing once. Sequences were obtained from peripheral blood. These receptors all come from a human donor with acute or convalescent COVID-19. The donor label of this sample is uncertain. Each CDR3 is given with its conserved first and last residue. A D gene is named only where the DNA matches it firmly. Some rows have no size entry. The others give once, few or many, or a class for an expanded clone.

TRBV9	16	TRBD2	TRBJ2-3	once	CASSVEPAGVSDTQYF	TGTGCCAGCAGCGTAGAGCCAGCGGGAGTGTCAGATACGCAGTATTTT
TRBV7-8	14	.	TRBJ1-6	.	CASSLGGRNSPLHF	TGTGCCAGCAGCTTAGGGGGGCGTAATTCACCCCTCCACTTT
TRBV27	15	TRBD1	TRBJ1-1	.	CASSFRGQGSTEAFF	TGTGCCAGCAGTTTCCGGGGACAGGGGAGCACTGAAGCTTTCTTT
TRBV4-1	15	.	TRBJ1-1	.	CASSLPGQGITEAFF	TGCGCCAGCAGCCTTCCGGGGCAGGGGATCACTGAAGCTTTCTTT
TRBV19	14	.	TRBJ1-2	once	CASSNLPQAYGYTF	TGTGCCAGTAGTAATTTGCCCCAGGCGTATGGCTACACCTTC
TRBV7-9	15	TRBD2	TRBJ2-1	.	CASSLAGLPGGEQFF	TGTGCCAGCAGCCTAGCGGGTTTGCCCGGGGGTGAGCAGTTCTTC
TRBV7-8	15	.	TRBJ2-7	.	CASSLFEQSSYEQYF	TGTGCCAGCAGCCTATTTGAACAGAGCTCCTACGAGCAGTACTTC
TRBV2	16	.	TRBJ2-1	.	CASSRGESRTYNEQFF	TGTGCCAGCAGTCGCGGCGAGAGTAGGACCTACAATGAGCAGTTCTTC
TRBV30	15	TRBD1	TRBJ1-5	few	CAWRLGQGMNQPQHF	TGTGCCTGGAGACTAGGACAGGGCATGAATCAGCCCCAGCATTTT
TRBV4-2	15	TRBD1	TRBJ2-7	.	CASSRATGGSYEQYF	TGTGCCAGCAGCCGAGCGACAGGGGGGTCTTACGAGCAGTACTTC
TRBV5-6	13	TRBD1	TRBJ1-6	.	CASDQGGDSPLHF	TGTGCCAGTGACCAAGGGGGCGATTCACCCCTCCACTTT
TRBV19	19	.	TRBJ2-1	.	CASSPKGTAGGLAYNEQFF	TGTGCCAGTAGCCCTAAGGGAACGGCCGGCGGGCTAGCCTACAATGAGCAGTTCTTC
TRBV2	14	TRBD1	TRBJ1-4	.	CASRAQGLNEKLFF	TGTGCCAGCAGAGCACAGGGGTTGAATGAAAAACTGTTTTTT
TRBV6-5	14	TRBD1	TRBJ1-2	.	CASSYEAGGNGYTF	TGTGCCAGCAGTTACGAGGCAGGGGGGAATGGCTACACCTTC
TRBV7-6	17	TRBD1	TRBJ2-2	.	CASSLAYGQGNTGELFF	TGTGCCAGCAGCTTAGCGTACGGACAGGGAAACACCGGGGAGCTGTTTTTT
TRBV27	15	.	TRBJ1-1	.	CASSASGEGNTEAFF	TGTGCCAGCAGTGCCTCGGGGGAGGGGAACACTGAAGCTTTCTTT
TRBV7-6	16	.	TRBJ1-2	.	CASSPFVAGSRGGYTF	TGTGCCAGCAGCCCGTTTGTCGCAGGTTCCAGGGGTGGCTACACCTTC
TRBV2	15	.	TRBJ2-7	.	CASSEFGRGSYEQYF	TGTGCCAGCAGTGAGTTCGGCAGGGGATCCTACGAGCAGTACTTC
TRBV10-2	13	.	TRBJ2-2	.	CASHSKQNGELFF	TGCGCCAGCCATAGTAAGCAAAACGGGGAGCTGTTTTTT
TRBV5-8	14	.	TRBJ2-3	.	CASSLWGVRNTQYF	TGTGCCAGCAGCTTGTGGGGCGTCAGGAATACGCAGTATTTT
TRBV5-5	15	TRBD1	TRBJ2-4	.	CASSLTGQTKNIQYF	TGTGCCAGCAGCCTAACGGGACAGACCAAAAACATTCAGTACTTC
TRBV6-6	14	TRBD2	TRBJ2-3	.	CASSILAGRDTQYF	TGTGCCAGCAGTATACTAGCGGGAAGGGATACGCAGTATTTT
TRBV12-3/TRBV12-4	13	.	TRBJ2-1	.	CASSLQIRGEQFF	TGTGCCAGCAGTTTGCAAATCAGGGGTGAGCAGTTCTTC
TRBV18	13	.	TRBJ1-5	.	CASSPYREISQHF	TGTGCCAGCTCACCATATCGGGAGATCTCCCAGCATTTT
TRBV6-5	16	TRBD1	TRBJ1-2	once	CASSYSRGGMNYGHTF	TGTGCCAGCAGTTACTCACGAGGGGGCATGAACTATGGCCACACCTTC
TRBV28	13	.	TRBJ1-1	.	CASSSNRDLEAFF	TGTGCCAGCAGTTCGAACAGAGACCTTGAAGCTTTCTTT
TRBV27	13	.	TRBJ2-7	.	CASSIRQNYEQYF	TGTGCCAGCAGTATTAGACAGAACTACGAGCAGTACTTC
TRBV27	14	.	TRBJ1-1	.	CASSFRGEDTEAFF	TGTGCCAGCAGTTTTAGAGGGGAGGACACTGAAGCTTTCTTT
TRBV12-5	15	TRBD1	TRBJ1-2	.	CASGLGQGVQHGYTF	TGTGCTAGTGGTTTGGGACAGGGAGTTCAGCATGGCTACACCTTC
TRBV7-8	15	TRBD1	TRBJ1-4	.	CASSQGDRTNEKLFF	TGTGCCAGCAGTCAGGGGGACAGGACTAATGAAAAACTGTTTTTT
TRBV2	15	TRBD1	TRBJ1-4	.	CASKARTGTNEKLFF	TGTGCCAGCAAGGCCAGGACAGGAACTAATGAAAAACTGTTTTTT
TRBV12-3/TRBV12-4	12	.	TRBJ1-2	.	CASSQHNYGYTF	TGTGCCAGCAGTCAACACAACTATGGCTACACCTTC
TRBV28	16	TRBD1	TRBJ1-2	.	CASSPTTRRGLGGYTF	TGTGCCAGCAGTCCGACGACGAGGAGGGGGCTGGGTGGCTACACCTTC
TRBV6-1	14	.	TRBJ2-5	.	CASSEGFSVETQYF	TGTGCCAGCAGTGAAGGTTTTTCAGTGGAGACCCAGTACTTC
TRBV10-1	15	.	TRBJ2-6	.	CASSEGQSGANVLTF	TGCGCCAGCAGTGAAGGACAATCTGGGGCCAACGTCCTGACTTTC
TRBV6-6	15	TRBD1	TRBJ1-2	.	CASSALEDRVGGYTF	TGTGCCAGCAGCGCACTCGAGGACAGGGTGGGTGGCTACACCTTC
TRBV5-1	14	TRBD1	TRBJ1-2	.	CASSLYQGEASYTF	TGCGCCAGCAGCTTGTACCAGGGGGAGGCGAGCTACACCTTC
TRBV7-8	13	.	TRBJ1-5	.	CASSTGRNQPQHF	TGTGCCAGCAGCACAGGCCGGAATCAGCCCCAGCATTTT
TRBV2	16	.	TRBJ1-1	.	CASSGALGETNTEAFF	TGTGCCAGCAGTGGAGCCCTCGGGGAGACAAACACTGAAGCTTTCTTT
TRBV5-5	15	TRBD1	TRBJ2-7	few	CASSVRQGVTYEQYF	TGTGCCAGCAGCGTCAGACAGGGGGTCACCTACGAGCAGTACTTC
TRBV21-1	19	.	TRBJ2-7	.	CASSPPGQGPLLHLYEQYF	TGTGCCAGCAGTCCTCCGGGACAGGGGCCGCTATTACATCTCTACGAGCAGTACTTC
TRBV6-4	15	TRBD2	TRBJ2-1	.	CASSESGGSYNEQFF	TGTGCCAGCAGTGAGAGCGGGGGGTCCTACAATGAGCAGTTCTTC